This T cell receptor (beta chain) was retrieved from a study of T cell responses to AZD1222 COVID-19 vaccine (dated by TCRdb to the early 2020s). In terms of the full investigation: AZD1222 recipients whose second dose came at about 4 weeks and those whose second dose came at about 12 weeks were combined into one group, since spike-specific TCR depth and breadth did not differ between the two schedules. A total of over 230 trial participants underwent TCR sequencing, of whom roughly 210 had received two doses of AZD1222 and 26 had received two doses of the MenACWY control vaccine. Trial participants were enrolled by age into 18-55, 56-69 and 70-plus year subgroups, with 148, 28 and 57 TCR-sequenced participants respectively.

V trim: 2 bases; J trim: 5 bases; unmatched bases: 1. As encoded in the germline V gene (reference sequence), CDR1 is LGHDT while CDR2 is YNNKEL. From the cysteine up to the phenylalanine, the CDR3 has a length of 13 residues. Only the CDR3 DNA is retained, 39 bases long and in frame from the first base. What the work shows at the level of the full study, not this receptor alone: Because no day 14 peak-response samples were available, repertoires were characterized only after the peak T cell response. Participants were mostly white British and included more females than males, and it was suggested by the authors that clonal diversity may have been underestimated. The 56-69-year group was small, and its depth increase did not reach significance, likely because of low power. The whole spike protein was spanned by vaccine-associated CD4 TCRs, and dominant responses were seen in regions 160-218 and 743-854. Conclusions about previously exposed vaccinees are limited, since just 5 to 7 AZD1222 recipients were seropositive for SARS-CoV-2 at baseline. Spike-specific TCR breadth and depth rose significantly after two AZD1222 doses compared with day 0 and with MenACWY recipients. Reportedly, close to half of the unique spike-specific TCRs recognized epitopes lying outside the regions that are mutated in the B.1.351 and B.1.1.7 variants.

The CDR3 regions of human TCRbeta chains were subjected to immunosequencing. The authors processed their data as follows. TCRs in the repertoires were matched against a reference library of SARS-CoV-2-specific TCRs that had been generated with the MIRA antigen-specificity platform. Breadth was defined as the fraction of unique TCRs that were SARS-CoV-2-associated, and depth was defined as the fraction of total T cells that were SARS-CoV-2-associated. Using the MIRA data, each spike-specific TCR was mapped to the spike region that the TCR reacts to and placed in a CD4 or CD8 class. Log10-transformed breadth and depth values were compared by one-way ANOVA with Sidak's multiple comparisons tests. TCRdb took this table from immuneACCESS and kept in-frame rearrangements with V and J called. Such tables lack part of the clones; where checked against another copy, unresolved V genes explain under half of the gap, and the rest is unexplained. V, J and clone size reflect that table, while D and trimming were determined from the DNA. This sample is represented by about 83,000 clones; about 83% of them were singletons. About 8.7% of the sample rests with the top ten.

Of note for this clone: Its antigen specificity is not known. The input lacks base qualities; no much larger clone sits a single base away.

The intended sense of this specimen's time point label: baseline before first vaccination. Vaccinee samples were obtained from the UK trials COV001 and COV002, which included a single-blind randomized controlled phase 2/3 trial of AZD1222 (ChAdOx1 nCoV-19) in healthy adults. For TCRbeta chain sequencing, PBMC samples from trial participants were taken at day 0 and at day 28 after the second dose. The source is an adult in good health. The chain was built from TRBV3-1 (or the pseudogene TRBV3-2) and TRBJ2-3, and 7 junctional nucleotides match TRBD2. The sample in question was peripheral blood, obtained on day 0 of AZD1222 vaccination. In nucleotides, the sequence is TGTGCCAGCAGCCAACGGGGGGAAGATACGCAGTATTTT. Its protein is CASSQRGEDTQYF.